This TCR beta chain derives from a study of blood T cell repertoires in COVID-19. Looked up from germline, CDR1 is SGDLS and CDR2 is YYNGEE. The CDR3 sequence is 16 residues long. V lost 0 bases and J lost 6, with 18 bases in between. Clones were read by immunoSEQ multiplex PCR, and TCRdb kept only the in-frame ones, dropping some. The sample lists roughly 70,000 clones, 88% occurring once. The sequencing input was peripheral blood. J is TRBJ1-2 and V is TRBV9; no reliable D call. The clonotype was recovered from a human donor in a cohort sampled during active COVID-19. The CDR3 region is CASSVEASDWGHGYTF. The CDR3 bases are TGTGCCAGCAGCGTAGAGGCTTCGGACTGGGGTCATGGCTACACCTTC.